This entry concerns a single T cell receptor (beta chain). The same CDR3 can be traced to other DNA sequences in this sample. The germline CDR1 and CDR2 sequences are SGHRS and YFSETQ. Between the trimmed V and J ends, which lost 2 bases and 0 bases, there was a span of 8 bases. This CDR3 region has 14 residues. These data originate in a study of blood T cell repertoires in COVID-19. Assay: immunoSEQ multiplex PCR; the TCRdb copy retains only in-frame clones and omits some. The sample records about 250,000 clones, around 85% being singletons. This clonotype was sampled from a man at least 80 years old with acute or convalescent COVID-19. This chain connects TRBV5-1 to TRBJ1-1; no reliable D call. The sample consisted of peripheral blood. DNA of the CDR3: TGCGCCAGCAGCTTATCAGGTATGAACACTGAAGCTTTCTTT. It translates to CASSLSGMNTEAFF.